Listed below are T cell receptor beta chains from one sample, sequenced in a study of blood T cells in healthy people across ages. Each CDR3 protein is one row after TCRdb ran MiXCR on the 5' RACE reads. The top ten clones hold roughly 24% of a sample with hundreds of thousands of distinct CDR3 sequences, roughly 50% of them seen once. The source material was blood. Every receptor here comes from a man between 35 and 55 years old in good health. CDR3s include the opening cysteine and the closing phenylalanine or tryptophan. D genes are given only for firm matches. Clone size is not always given. Where it is, it says once, few, many or a class for expanded clones.

d_call: .; clone_size: few; j_call: TRBJ2-3; v_call: TRBV20-1; cdr3_aa: CSARDPDRFRADTQYF; cdr3_nt: TGCAGTGCTAGAGATCCGGACAGATTTAGGGCAGATACGCAGTATTTT
d_call: TRBD2; clone_size: .; j_call: TRBJ2-3; v_call: TRBV20-1; cdr3_aa: CSASRGASRGVISTDTQYF; cdr3_nt: TGCAGTGCTAGCCGCGGGGCCAGCCGGGGGGTAATTAGCACAGATACGCAGTATTTT
d_call: TRBD2; clone_size: .; j_call: TRBJ2-1; v_call: TRBV19; cdr3_aa: CASNPTGTSGKSGNEQFF; cdr3_nt: TGTGCCAGTAACCCTACGGGGACTAGCGGGAAATCGGGCAATGAGCAGTTCTTC
d_call: TRBD1; clone_size: many; j_call: TRBJ2-7; v_call: TRBV20-1; cdr3_aa: CSARDRFYEQYF; cdr3_nt: TGCAGTGCTAGGGACAGGTTTTACGAGCAGTACTTC
d_call: TRBD1; clone_size: few; j_call: TRBJ2-7; v_call: TRBV28; cdr3_aa: CASRTGTGPYEQYF; cdr3_nt: TGTGCCAGCCGCACCGGGACAGGCCCCTACGAGCAGTACTTC
d_call: TRBD1; clone_size: few; j_call: TRBJ2-3; v_call: TRBV28; cdr3_aa: CASSSRQGASTDTQYF; cdr3_nt: TGTGCCAGCAGTTCTCGTCAGGGGGCCAGCACAGATACGCAGTATTTT
d_call: .; clone_size: .; j_call: TRBJ1-2; v_call: TRBV3-1; cdr3_aa: CASSRGQKDYGYTF; cdr3_nt: TGTGCCAGCAGCCGGGGGCAGAAAGACTATGGCTACACCTTC
d_call: .; clone_size: .; j_call: TRBJ2-3; v_call: TRBV20-1; cdr3_aa: CSASIRDKGIGTDTQYF; cdr3_nt: TGCAGTGCTAGCATCCGGGACAAAGGGATCGGGACAGATACGCAGTATTTT
d_call: .; clone_size: few; j_call: TRBJ2-4; v_call: TRBV10-3; cdr3_aa: CAISESASGAKNIQYF; cdr3_nt: TGTGCCATCAGTGAATCTGCATCGGGGGCCAAAAACATTCAGTACTTC
d_call: TRBD1; clone_size: .; j_call: TRBJ2-5; v_call: TRBV10-3; cdr3_aa: CAITDRARETQYF; cdr3_nt: TGTGCCATCACGGACAGGGCAAGGGAGACCCAGTACTTC
d_call: .; clone_size: .; j_call: TRBJ2-5; v_call: TRBV28; cdr3_aa: CASSLTPGPTETQYF; cdr3_nt: TGTGCCAGCAGTTTAACGCCGGGCCCAACCGAGACCCAGTACTTC
d_call: TRBD1; clone_size: few; j_call: TRBJ2-1; v_call: TRBV9; cdr3_aa: CASSGDRGYSSSYNEQFF; cdr3_nt: TGTGCCAGCAGCGGGGACAGAGGGTACAGTAGCTCCTACAATGAGCAGTTCTTC
d_call: TRBD2; clone_size: .; j_call: TRBJ2-7; v_call: TRBV27; cdr3_aa: CATSSSGRGPYEQYF; cdr3_nt: TGTGCCACCTCGTCTAGCGGGAGGGGCCCCTACGAGCAGTACTTC
d_call: .; clone_size: .; j_call: TRBJ2-3; v_call: TRBV7-9; cdr3_aa: CASSWGSTTDTQYF; cdr3_nt: TGTGCCAGTAGCTGGGGGTCGACGACAGATACGCAGTATTTT
d_call: .; clone_size: .; j_call: TRBJ2-3; v_call: TRBV6-2/TRBV6-3; cdr3_aa: CASRTGLFTDTQYF; cdr3_nt: TGTGCCAGCAGGACCGGACTGTTCACAGATACGCAGTATTTT
d_call: .; clone_size: few; j_call: TRBJ2-1; v_call: TRBV25-1; cdr3_aa: CASRGPLYNEQFF; cdr3_nt: TGTGCCAGCAGGGGACCTTTATACAATGAGCAGTTCTTC
d_call: .; clone_size: few; j_call: TRBJ2-5; v_call: TRBV7-2; cdr3_aa: CASSFTKARETQYF; cdr3_nt: TGTGCCAGCAGCTTTACGAAGGCACGAGAGACCCAGTACTTC
d_call: TRBD2; clone_size: .; j_call: TRBJ2-7; v_call: TRBV5-1; cdr3_aa: CASSFGLAGGSSYEQYF; cdr3_nt: TGCGCCAGCAGCTTCGGACTAGCGGGAGGGAGCTCCTACGAGCAGTACTTC
d_call: TRBD2; clone_size: few; j_call: TRBJ2-5; v_call: TRBV15; cdr3_aa: CATSRKGLAGLETQYF; cdr3_nt: TGTGCCACCAGCAGGAAAGGACTAGCGGGGTTAGAGACCCAGTACTTC
d_call: .; clone_size: few; j_call: TRBJ2-6; v_call: TRBV5-1; cdr3_aa: CASRANSGANVLTF; cdr3_nt: TGCGCCAGCAGGGCCAACTCTGGGGCCAACGTCCTGACTTTC
d_call: .; clone_size: .; j_call: TRBJ2-6; v_call: TRBV4-3; cdr3_aa: CASSQGWTAASGANVLTF; cdr3_nt: TGCGCCAGCAGCCAAGGTTGGACGGCGGCTTCCGGGGCCAACGTCCTGACTTTC
d_call: .; clone_size: .; j_call: TRBJ2-3; v_call: TRBV7-2; cdr3_aa: CASSPRASFSDTQYF; cdr3_nt: TGTGCCAGCAGCCCCCGGGCCTCTTTCTCCGATACGCAGTATTTT
d_call: .; clone_size: .; j_call: TRBJ2-7; v_call: TRBV27; cdr3_aa: CASSSRESYEQYF; cdr3_nt: TGTGCCAGCAGTTCCCGGGAGTCCTACGAGCAGTACTTC
d_call: TRBD2; clone_size: few; j_call: TRBJ2-7; v_call: TRBV6-5; cdr3_aa: CASSYEGLAGGITYEQYF; cdr3_nt: TGTGCCAGCAGTTACGAGGGACTAGCGGGAGGGATCACCTACGAGCAGTACTTC
d_call: .; clone_size: .; j_call: TRBJ1-5; v_call: TRBV11-2; cdr3_aa: CASSPAGTSNQPQHF; cdr3_nt: TGTGCCAGCAGCCCAGCGGGGACATCCAATCAGCCCCAGCATTTT
d_call: .; clone_size: .; j_call: TRBJ1-2; v_call: TRBV25-1; cdr3_aa: CASSLIGGEGYTF; cdr3_nt: TGTGCCAGCAGTCTCATCGGGGGGGAGGGCTACACCTTC
d_call: .; clone_size: .; j_call: TRBJ2-3; v_call: TRBV9; cdr3_aa: CASSPSDQDTQYF; cdr3_nt: TGTGCCAGCAGCCCGTCCGACCAAGATACGCAGTATTTT
d_call: TRBD1; clone_size: .; j_call: TRBJ2-7; v_call: TRBV20-1; cdr3_aa: CSLQSSGTGTHEQYF; cdr3_nt: TGCAGCCTACAAAGTTCCGGGACAGGGACCCACGAGCAGTACTTC
d_call: .; clone_size: .; j_call: TRBJ2-7; v_call: TRBV6-2/TRBV6-3; cdr3_aa: CASSMGERWALDEQYF; cdr3_nt: TGTGCCAGCAGTATGGGGGAGCGGTGGGCTCTGGACGAGCAGTACTTC
d_call: .; clone_size: .; j_call: TRBJ2-7; v_call: TRBV6-5; cdr3_aa: CASSPLGSARTYEQYF; cdr3_nt: TGTGCCAGCAGTCCCCTGGGTAGCGCCCGAACCTACGAGCAGTACTTC
d_call: TRBD2; clone_size: .; j_call: TRBJ2-5; v_call: TRBV7-7; cdr3_aa: CASSLHSGRVQETQYF; cdr3_nt: TGTGCCAGCAGCCTACATAGCGGGAGGGTCCAAGAGACCCAGTACTTC
d_call: .; clone_size: .; j_call: TRBJ2-3; v_call: TRBV7-8; cdr3_aa: CASSLQSADTQYF; cdr3_nt: TGTGCCAGCAGCTTACAGTCCGCAGATACGCAGTATTTT
d_call: TRBD1; clone_size: few; j_call: TRBJ1-1; v_call: TRBV9; cdr3_aa: CASSVDRGYTEAFF; cdr3_nt: TGTGCCAGCAGCGTAGACAGGGGGTACACTGAAGCTTTCTTT
d_call: .; clone_size: .; j_call: TRBJ1-5; v_call: TRBV7-2; cdr3_aa: CASSPRAGVWNQPQHF; cdr3_nt: TGTGCCAGCAGCCCCCGAGCGGGGGTGTGGAATCAGCCCCAGCATTTT
d_call: .; clone_size: few; j_call: TRBJ2-6; v_call: TRBV20-1; cdr3_aa: CSARAPPDGANVLTF; cdr3_nt: TGCAGTGCTAGAGCCCCCCCCGATGGGGCCAACGTCCTGACTTTC